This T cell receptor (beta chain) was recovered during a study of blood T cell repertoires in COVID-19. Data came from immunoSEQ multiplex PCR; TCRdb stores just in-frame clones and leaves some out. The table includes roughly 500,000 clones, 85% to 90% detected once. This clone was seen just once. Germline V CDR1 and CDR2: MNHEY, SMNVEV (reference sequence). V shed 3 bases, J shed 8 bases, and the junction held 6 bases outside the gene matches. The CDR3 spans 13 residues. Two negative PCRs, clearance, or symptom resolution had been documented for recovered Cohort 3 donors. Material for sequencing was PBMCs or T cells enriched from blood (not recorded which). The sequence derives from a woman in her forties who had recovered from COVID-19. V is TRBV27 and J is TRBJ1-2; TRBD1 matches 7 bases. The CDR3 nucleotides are TGTGCCAGCAGTTTCTCCAGGGGGTTAGGCTACACCTTC. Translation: CASSFSRGLGYTF.